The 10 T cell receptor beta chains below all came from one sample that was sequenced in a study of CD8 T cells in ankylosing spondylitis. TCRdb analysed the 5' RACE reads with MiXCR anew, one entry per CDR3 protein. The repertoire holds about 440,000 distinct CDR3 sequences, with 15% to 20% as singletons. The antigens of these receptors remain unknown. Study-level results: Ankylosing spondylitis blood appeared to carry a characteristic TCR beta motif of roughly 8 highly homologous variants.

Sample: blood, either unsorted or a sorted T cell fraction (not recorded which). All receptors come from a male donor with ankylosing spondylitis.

The CDR3 loop reads CASSPRGARDYNEQFF. DNA for the CDR3: TGTGCCAGCAGCCCTAGGGGGGCGCGGGATTACAATGAGCAGTTCTTC. The V call is TRBV6-2 or TRBV6-3, the J call TRBJ2-1; D tentatively reads TRBD1 or TRBD2 (6 bases each). V lost 6 bases and J 4 bases, leaving 19 bases between the germline ends. The germline gives CDR1 MNHEY, CDR2 SVGEGT. This CDR3 spans 16 amino acids.

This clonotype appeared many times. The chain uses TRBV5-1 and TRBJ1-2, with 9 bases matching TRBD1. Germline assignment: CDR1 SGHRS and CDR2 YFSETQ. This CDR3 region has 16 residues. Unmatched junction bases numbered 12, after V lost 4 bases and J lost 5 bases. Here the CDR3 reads CASSRGIGDRVYGYTF. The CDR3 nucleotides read TGCGCCAGCAGCCGAGGGATCGGGGACAGGGTGTATGGCTACACCTTC.

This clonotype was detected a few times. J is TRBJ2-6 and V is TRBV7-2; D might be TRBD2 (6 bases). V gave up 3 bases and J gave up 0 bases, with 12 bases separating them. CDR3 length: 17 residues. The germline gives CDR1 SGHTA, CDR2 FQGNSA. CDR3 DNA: TGTGCCAGCAGCTTTGTGCGGGGAAGCTCTGGGGCCAACGTCCTGACTTTC. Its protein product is CASSFVRGSSGANVLTF.

CDR3 sequence reads: CASSPRGVSVPSYEQYF. The CDR3 nucleotides are TGTGCCAGCAGCCCCCGGGGAGTTAGCGTCCCGTCCTACGAGCAGTACTTC. This rearrangement joins TRBV7-9 to TRBJ2-7; possible D gene TRBD2, 5 bases. Germline CDR1 and CDR2: SEHNR and FQNEAQ (reference sequence). V dropped 5 bases and J dropped 1 base, with 21 bases sitting between them. The CDR3 totals 17 residues.

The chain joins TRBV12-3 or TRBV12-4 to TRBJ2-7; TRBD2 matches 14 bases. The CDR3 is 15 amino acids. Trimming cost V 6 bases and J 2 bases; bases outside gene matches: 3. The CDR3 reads CASSPTSGGAYEQYF. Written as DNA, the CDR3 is TGTGCCAGCAGCCCGACTAGCGGGGGGGCCTACGAGCAGTACTTC.

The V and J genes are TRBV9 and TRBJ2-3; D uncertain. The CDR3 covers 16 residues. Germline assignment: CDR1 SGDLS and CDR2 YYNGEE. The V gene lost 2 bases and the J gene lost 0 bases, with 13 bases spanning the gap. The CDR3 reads CASSVGSAISTDTQYF. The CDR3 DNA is TGTGCCAGCAGCGTTGGGTCCGCCATTAGCACAGATACGCAGTATTTT.

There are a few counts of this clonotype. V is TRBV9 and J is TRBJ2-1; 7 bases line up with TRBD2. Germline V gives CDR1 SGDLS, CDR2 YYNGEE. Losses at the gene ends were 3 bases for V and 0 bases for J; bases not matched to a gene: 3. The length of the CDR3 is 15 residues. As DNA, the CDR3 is TGTGCCAGCAGCGCCGGGGAGGGCTCCTACAATGAGCAGTTCTTC. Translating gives CASSAGEGSYNEQFF.

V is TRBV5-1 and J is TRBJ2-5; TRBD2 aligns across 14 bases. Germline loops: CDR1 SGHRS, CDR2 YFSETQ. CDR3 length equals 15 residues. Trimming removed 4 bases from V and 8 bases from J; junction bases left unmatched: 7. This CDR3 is CASSPGLAGVLTQYF. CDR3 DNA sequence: TGCGCCAGCAGCCCGGGACTAGCGGGGGTACTTACCCAGTACTTC.

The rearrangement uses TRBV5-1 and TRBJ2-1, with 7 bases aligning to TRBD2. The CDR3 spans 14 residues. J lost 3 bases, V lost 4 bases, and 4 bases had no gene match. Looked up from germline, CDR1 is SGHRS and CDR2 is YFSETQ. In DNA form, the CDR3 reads TGCGCCAGCAGCCGGGGGGAGAGCTACAATGAGCAGTTCTTC. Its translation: CASSRGESYNEQFF.

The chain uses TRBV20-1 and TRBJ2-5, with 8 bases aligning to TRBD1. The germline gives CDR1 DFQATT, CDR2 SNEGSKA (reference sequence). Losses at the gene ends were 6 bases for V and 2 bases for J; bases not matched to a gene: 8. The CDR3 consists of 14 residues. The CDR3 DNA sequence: TGCAGTGCCGGACAGGGTACGGGTCAAGAGACCCAGTACTTC. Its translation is CSAGQGTGQETQYF.